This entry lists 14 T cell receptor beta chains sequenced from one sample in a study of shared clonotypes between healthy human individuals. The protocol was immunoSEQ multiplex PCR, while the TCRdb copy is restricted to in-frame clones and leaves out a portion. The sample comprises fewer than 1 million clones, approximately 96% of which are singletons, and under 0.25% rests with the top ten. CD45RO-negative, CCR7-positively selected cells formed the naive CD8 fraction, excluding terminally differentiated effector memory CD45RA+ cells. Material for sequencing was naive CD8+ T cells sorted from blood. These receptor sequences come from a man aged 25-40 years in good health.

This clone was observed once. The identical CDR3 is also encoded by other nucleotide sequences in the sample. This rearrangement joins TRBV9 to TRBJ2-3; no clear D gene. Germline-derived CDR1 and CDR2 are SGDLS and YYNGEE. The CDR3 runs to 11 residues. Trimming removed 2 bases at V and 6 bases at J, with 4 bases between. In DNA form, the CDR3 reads TGTGCCAGCAGCGTCGGGGATACGCAGTATTTT. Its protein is CASSVGDTQYF.

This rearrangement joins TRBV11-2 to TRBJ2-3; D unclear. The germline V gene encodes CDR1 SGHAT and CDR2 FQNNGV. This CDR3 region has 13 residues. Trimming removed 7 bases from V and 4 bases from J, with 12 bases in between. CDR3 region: CASTIRVADTQYF. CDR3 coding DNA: TGTGCCAGCACTATTAGGGTGGCAGATACGCAGTATTTT.

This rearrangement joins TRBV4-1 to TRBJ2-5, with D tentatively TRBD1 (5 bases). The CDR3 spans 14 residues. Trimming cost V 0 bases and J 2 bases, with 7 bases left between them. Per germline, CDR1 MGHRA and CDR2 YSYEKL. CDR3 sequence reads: CASSQDRVQETQYF. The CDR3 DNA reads TGCGCCAGCAGCCAAGACAGGGTTCAAGAGACCCAGTACTTC.

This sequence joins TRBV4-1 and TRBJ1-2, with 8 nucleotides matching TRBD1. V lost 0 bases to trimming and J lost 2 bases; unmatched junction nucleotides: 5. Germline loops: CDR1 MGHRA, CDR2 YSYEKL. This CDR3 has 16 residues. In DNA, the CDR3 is TGCGCCAGCAGCCAAGAACGGACAGGGTCGAACTATGGCTACACCTTC. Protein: CASSQERTGSNYGYTF.

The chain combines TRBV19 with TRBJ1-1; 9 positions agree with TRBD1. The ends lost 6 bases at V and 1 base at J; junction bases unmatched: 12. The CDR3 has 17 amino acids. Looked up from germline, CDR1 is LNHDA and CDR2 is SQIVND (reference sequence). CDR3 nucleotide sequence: TGTGCCAGTAGGGAAACAGGGGGCTTGCAATCGAACACTGAAGCTTTCTTT. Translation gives CASRETGGLQSNTEAFF.

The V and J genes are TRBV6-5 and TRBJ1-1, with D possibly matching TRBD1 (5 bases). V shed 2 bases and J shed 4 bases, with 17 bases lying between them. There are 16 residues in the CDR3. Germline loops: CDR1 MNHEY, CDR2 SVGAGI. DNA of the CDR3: TGTGCCAGCAGTTACGGTCAGGGTGATCGTGGCACTGAAGCTTTCTTT. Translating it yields CASSYGQGDRGTEAFF.

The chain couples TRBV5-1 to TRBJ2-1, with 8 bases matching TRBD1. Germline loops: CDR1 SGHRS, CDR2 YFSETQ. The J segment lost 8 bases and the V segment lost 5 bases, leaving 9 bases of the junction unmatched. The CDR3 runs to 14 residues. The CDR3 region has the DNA TGCGCCAGCAGGGCAGGGGGCGTCGGGGATGAGCAGTTCTTC. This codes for CASRAGGVGDEQFF.

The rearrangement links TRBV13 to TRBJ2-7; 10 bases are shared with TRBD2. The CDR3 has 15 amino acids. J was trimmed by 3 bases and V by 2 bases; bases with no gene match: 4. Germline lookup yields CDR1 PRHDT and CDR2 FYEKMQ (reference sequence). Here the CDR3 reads CASSLISSGSYEQYF. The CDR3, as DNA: TGTGCCAGCAGCTTAATCTCTAGCGGGAGCTACGAGCAGTACTTC.

The CDR3 spells CASSVDTSFADTQYF. Here the CDR3 DNA reads TGTGCCAGCAGCGTAGATACGAGCTTCGCAGATACGCAGTATTTT. V and J are TRBV9 and TRBJ2-3; D ambiguous. The CDR3 has 15 amino acids. The ends were cut back, 0 bases at V and 4 bases at J, with 12 bases in the middle. Germline CDR1 is SGDLS and CDR2 is YYNGEE.

The CDR3 DNA reads TGCGCCAGCAGCCAAGGTTTCAAGGATGAGCAGTTCTTC. Amino acids: CASSQGFKDEQFF. The chain recombines TRBV4-3 with TRBJ2-1; D is unresolved. The CDR3 is 13 amino acids. Germline CDR1 reads LGHNA; CDR2 reads YSLEER. V gave up 1 base and J gave up 8 bases, with 9 bases separating them.

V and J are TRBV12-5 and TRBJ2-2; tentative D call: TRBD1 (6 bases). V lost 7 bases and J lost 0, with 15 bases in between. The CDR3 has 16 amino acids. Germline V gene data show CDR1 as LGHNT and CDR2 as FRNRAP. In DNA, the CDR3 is TGTGCTAGTGCCCCGGGCCCAGGGGCGAACACCGGGGAGCTGTTTTTT. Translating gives CASAPGPGANTGELFF.

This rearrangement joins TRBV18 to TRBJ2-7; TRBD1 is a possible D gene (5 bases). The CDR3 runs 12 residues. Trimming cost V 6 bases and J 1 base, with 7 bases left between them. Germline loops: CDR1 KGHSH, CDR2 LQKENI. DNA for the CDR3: TGTGCCAGCTCGGACAATTCCTACGAGCAGTACTTC. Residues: CASSDNSYEQYF. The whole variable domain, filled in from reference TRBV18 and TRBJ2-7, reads NAGVMQNPRHLVRRRGQEARLRCSPMKGHSHVYWYRQLPEEGLKFMVYLQKENIIDESGMPKERFSAEFPKEGPSILRIQQVVRGDSAAYFCASSDNSYEQYFGPGTRLTVT.

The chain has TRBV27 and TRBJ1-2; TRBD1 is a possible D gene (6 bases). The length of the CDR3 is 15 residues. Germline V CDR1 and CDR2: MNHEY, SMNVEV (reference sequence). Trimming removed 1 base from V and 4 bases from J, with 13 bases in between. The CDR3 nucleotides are TGTGCCAGCAGTTTATTACAGGGATCCCCCTATGGCTACACCTTC. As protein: CASSLLQGSPYGYTF.

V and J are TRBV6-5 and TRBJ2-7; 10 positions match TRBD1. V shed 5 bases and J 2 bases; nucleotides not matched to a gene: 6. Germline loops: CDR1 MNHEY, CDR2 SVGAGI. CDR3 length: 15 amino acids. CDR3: CASSGFGQGAYEQYF. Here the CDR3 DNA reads TGTGCCAGCAGTGGCTTCGGACAGGGGGCCTACGAGCAGTACTTC.